This T cell receptor beta chain derives from a study of T cells in tuberculosis. The overall study: CD1B tetramers identified T cells specific for mycobacterial lipid GMM. PBMC were archived before or within 7 days of starting treatment. A South African cohort included IGRA-negative adolescents, latently infected IGRA-positive adolescents and adults with active tuberculosis.

Clones were sequenced by immunoSEQ multiplex PCR, and TCRdb holds only the in-frame ones, with some missing. The sample has roughly 34,000 clones, 87% seen once. Per the germline V gene, CDR1 is ENHRY and CDR2 is SYGVKD. The trim removed 5 bases at V and 7 bases at J, leaving 9 bases unmatched. The CDR3 is made up of 16 amino acids. Time point meaning: new active TB diagnosis, blood taken before or within 7 days of starting treatment. The clonotype comes from an adult with tuberculosis. The J gene is TRBJ2-1, the V gene TRBV10-3; TRBD2 matches 12 bases. The sequencing used PBMCs, collected at tuberculosis diagnosis. The CDR3 region is CAISPITSGRPNEQFF. The CDR3 DNA reads as TGTGCCATCAGTCCCATTACTAGCGGGAGGCCTAATGAGCAGTTCTTC.